This TCR beta chain comes out of a study of shared clonotypes between healthy human individuals. General study findings and limits: All-four-donor shared clonotypes had higher generation probabilities than non-shared clonotypes did. It was expected that sequencing depth would affect clonotype sharing among donors.

To note about this clone: Its cognate antigen is unknown.

Original handling: For the immunoSEQ data, sequences were junction-only without quality scores, so filtering differed. Sequencing was performed with immunoSEQ multiplex PCR; in TCRdb, only in-frame clones are kept and a portion is missing. V and J calls and clone size are as listed in that table; D and trimming were resolved from the DNA. The table shows more than 500,000 clones, with more than 95% occurring only once. Trimming stripped 4 bases from V and 1 base from J, with 13 bases between. Germline-derived CDR1 and CDR2 are LNHDA and SQIVND (reference sequence). CDR3 length equals 15 residues. The donors, healthy adults who were HIV-negative, had experienced no recent acute infections or vaccinations.

The sequencing sample was made of naive CD4+ T cells sorted from blood. Noted subset: CD45RA+ positively selected. The sequence came from a woman aged 25 to 39 in good health. V and J are TRBV19 and TRBJ1-1; no definite D call. In nucleotides, the CDR3 is TGTGCCAGTAGTAGAACCGGACGGTCGAACACTGAAGCTTTCTTT. Translated, it gives CASSRTGRSNTEAFF. Looking up the rest from reference TRBV19 and TRBJ1-1 gives the full variable domain: DGGITQSPKYLFRKEGQNVTLSCEQNLNHDAMYWYRQDPGQGLRLIYYSQIVNDFQKGDIAEGYSVSREKKESFPLTVTSAQKNPTAFYLCASSRTGRSNTEAFFGQGTRLTVV.